This record covers a single T cell receptor beta chain. The data originate from a study of blood T cell repertoires in COVID-19. Across the study: PBMCs, B-cell-depleted T cells, or T cells were the source of the cDNA or gDNA that made up the material.

This CDR3 is 18 amino acids long. Germline V gene sequence: CDR1 KGHSH, CDR2 LQKENI. Unmatched junction bases numbered 10, after V lost 3 bases and J lost 0 bases. Profiling relied on immunoSEQ multiplex PCR, and the TCRdb table lists in-frame clones only, not all of them. The sample comprises roughly 520,000 clones, more than 75% of which are singletons, and around 1.9% rests with the top ten. In terms of age and location, participants ranged from roughly 18 to 95 years and lived in around 22 US areas. The TCR originated in a woman in her thirties or forties who had recovered from COVID-19. Sequenced: PBMCs or T cells enriched from blood (not recorded which). The rearrangement links TRBV18 to TRBJ2-7; 11 positions agree with TRBD2. The CDR3 sequence is CASSPSTLTSGGSYEQYF. The CDR3 DNA reads as TGTGCCAGCTCACCGAGTACCTTAACTAGCGGGGGCTCCTACGAGCAGTACTTC. Variable domain in full (rest from reference TRBV18 and TRBJ2-7): NAGVMQNPRHLVRRRGQEARLRCSPMKGHSHVYWYRQLPEEGLKFMVYLQKENIIDESGMPKERFSAEFPKEGPSILRIQQVVRGDSAAYFCASSPSTLTSGGSYEQYFGPGTRLTVT.